This T cell receptor beta chain was found in a study of cytomegalovirus exposure and HLA in healthy donors (dated by TCRdb to about 2017). Broadly, across the study: According to an earlier analysis of a few hundred of the donors, some 180 million T cells yielded 95 million to 140 million unique TCR beta sequences and about 280 Gb of sequence data. Because of strong linkage in the cohort, five DR-DQ haplotypes were treated as single units for association and clustering. In an earlier analysis of around 540 of the donors, high-throughput TCR beta sequencing was used to judge whether each TCR beta V gene segment behaved as functional or pseudogenic. In a later genetic analysis, genome-wide SNP genotypes for about 65% of the roughly 670 donors were used, and that subset was treated as a discovery cohort. The study combined high-throughput TCR immunosequencing, statistical association of individual TCRs with disease status, and machine learning to predict cytomegalovirus infection status. In addition to the first cohort of 666 subjects, a separate validation cohort of 120 different subjects was used. An early release that covered about 600 HLA-typed donors contained approximately 300 gigabases of sequencing data and about 93 million unique TCR sequences. Of the 398 genotyped donors, around 81% fell in the genetic ancestry cluster associated with self-reported Caucasian donors. Every discovery cohort repertoire had been produced on one sequencing platform. Both class I and class II loci were covered by HLA typing, at four-digit resolution. Using immunosequencing, the study profiled T cell repertoires from 640 or so subjects and related those repertoires to cytomegalovirus serostatus. In the later analysis, no new phenotypic data were used to find candidate immune exposures; instead, reliance was placed on TCR beta sequences and their occurrence across donors. The aim of the study was to test whether cataloging public T cell receptors could identify signatures of past pathogen exposure. Among roughly 400 genotyped donors of the cohort, an average of approximately 200,000 unique TCR beta nucleotide sequences was sequenced per donor, of which 15% to 20% were non-productive. Donor age, sex, ethnicity and CMV serostatus were collected together with the repertoire data. The number of typed donors differed by locus: roughly 620-640 for A, B, C, DRB1 and DQB1; 500 to 550 for DQA1; over 600 for DPA1; and about 450 for DPB1. In a later analysis, previously published TCR beta repertoires from about 640 donors were re-analyzed and high-resolution HLA genotyping was added so that TCR occurrence patterns could be studied. Broad study findings and their caveats: HLA typing was unavailable for some donors at each locus, so association tests used only the typed subset. In a later analysis, HLA-associated TCR beta chains showed more clonal expansion and lower generation probabilities than non-associated chains that were equally common. A later genetic analysis associated a missense DCLRE1C variant with V-gene and J-gene trimming of TCR beta chains, and an independent cohort replicated the association. Correlated functional status among segregating V segments might reflect linkage disequilibrium, but an unknown experimental factor could not be ruled out. Assigning TCR associations to individual alleles was difficult when HLA alleles, especially DR and DQ, strongly co-occurred. In a later analysis, several top co-occurrence clusters were reported to appear linked to parvovirus B19, influenza, CMV and Epstein-Barr virus. A further reported finding was that TCR beta sequences accurately predicted the HLA-A and HLA-B alleles for most subjects in the first cohort. A later analysis found that most CMV-associated TCR beta chains appeared HLA-restricted, with HLA associations seemingly driven largely by CMV exposure. Immune exposure information for the cohort was limited to CMV serostatus. A total of 164 TCR beta chains were listed by the study as associated with cytomegalovirus. In a later analysis, TCR association rates were found to vary across HLA loci, with the most associated TCRs seen for DRB1 alleles and the fewest for HLA-C alleles. About 17 rarely observed V segments, including chromosome 9 orphons, were excluded from the earlier analysis of some 590 of the donors because counts were too low. Presence/absence analyses assumed roughly uniform sequencing depth across donors, an assumption that may not hold. Only TCR beta chains were sequenced in this cohort, and the absence of alpha or paired-chain data limited detectable features. The authors suggested that the approach could potentially be extended to other disease states and immunological phenotypes. At a false discovery rate of 0.05, a later analysis linked some 17,000 TCR beta sequences to specific HLA alleles. A later genetic analysis reported fewer N-insertions in productive TCRs among donors in an Asian-associated ancestry cluster than the roughly 700-donor mean. Three of the identified cytomegalovirus-associated TCR beta chains were confirmed in vitro to be specific for cytomegalovirus antigens. The sequencing pipeline was judged likely to have produced a cluster of highly shared sequence variants as a technical artifact. Because the 87-base-pair reads could not distinguish some IMGT-functional V segments, including TRBV6-2 and TRBV6-3, those segments were excluded. The classifier was reported to diagnose cytomegalovirus status with high specificity and sensitivity in both the original and validation cohorts. Broadly in line with IMGT annotations, most TCR beta V segments showed up in productive rearrangements about 90% or about 30% of the time in an earlier analysis of approximately 600 of the donors. Across donors, most TCR sequences were observed very rarely, whereas some public TCRs were present in many individuals.

Its CDR3 holds 16 amino acids, cysteine through phenylalanine. Only CDR3 DNA is held: 48 bases, read in frame from base 1. The germline V gene supplies CDR1 SGDLS and CDR2 YYNGEE. At the junction V is shortened by 0 bases and J by 10 bases, with 20 bases in between. Libraries were built with the immunoSEQ multiplex PCR assay. For the multiplex PCR, a mixture combining 60 forward primers for TCR Vbeta segments and 13 reverse primers for TCR Jbeta segments was used. The CDR3 region of rearranged TCR beta genes was amplified from genomic DNA with a multiplex PCR assay. The Illumina HiSeq System was used to sequence the amplified TCR beta libraries as 87-base-pair reads. From the authors' description of their analysis: A later analysis counted 65 million to 90 million unique TCR beta chains across the roughly 700 repertoires, and roughly 10 million of these chains were shared by at least two donors. Raw reads were error-corrected and collapsed into unique sequences with a nearest-neighbor algorithm that merged closely related sequences to remove PCR and sequencing errors. To assign V, D and J gene segments, CDR3 sequences were aligned to IMGT reference sequences. For a sequence to be retained, at least a six-nucleotide match to both a V gene segment and a J gene segment was required. A rearrangement was called productive if the CDR3 had no stop codons and remained in frame with V and J, and every other rearrangement was called non-productive. Following IMGT convention, CDR3 was defined as the stretch from the second conserved V-encoded cysteine to the conserved J-encoded phenylalanine. In an earlier analysis of around 600 of the donors, sequences lacking an unambiguous match to a single V gene segment were excluded. An earlier analysis of roughly 590 of the donors called V segments functional above 56.7% productive rearrangements and segregating when the between-donor standard deviation exceeded 5%. A statistical classification framework was developed to diagnose cytomegalovirus status using the catalog of TCR beta chain sequences. In a later analysis, TCR nucleotide sequences were compared against IMGT/GENE-DB human TR gene sequences so that V and J genes could be assigned. In a later analysis, CDR3 sequences and most-parsimonious VDJ recombination scenarios were assigned using the TCRdist pipeline. In a later analysis, each TCR beta chain was defined by its CDR3 amino acid sequence together with its V-gene family, and reads without a unique V-gene family were excluded. In a later analysis, around 650 highly shared, low-generation-probability nucleotide sequences were removed to address suspected cross-contamination and a sequencing artifact. For each public chain, a later analysis derived a clonal expansion index from normalized ranks of inferred template counts within each repertoire. Generation probabilities in a later analysis came from a VDJ recombination model fitted to out-of-frame rearrangements, and those results were checked against IGoR. In a later analysis, hypergeometric tests were used to score TCR-TCR, TCR-HLA and TCR-CMV co-occurrence, with a repertoire-size bias correction applied to TCR pairs. To estimate false discovery rates, a later analysis permuted the HLA or CMV assignments 20 times. In a later analysis, co-occurring TCRs were grouped using DBSCAN, with TCRdist sequence similarity added in when clustering inside HLA-allele-positive subsets. Repertoires with fewer than 30,000 or more than 120,000 public chains, plus five repertoires with anomalous nucleotide sharing, were excluded from co-occurrence clustering. Sourced from immuneACCESS, this table was stored by TCRdb with only in-frame sequences that have V and J called. A share of the clones is absent; for the studies checked, an unresolved V gene accounts for under half, and the remainder has no known explanation. V and J calls and clone size are copied from that table; D and trimming were computed from the DNA. The sample table gives some 130,000 clones. Together, the top ten hold approximately 1.8% of the sample.

The cohort comprised approximately 700 healthy bone marrow donors. Cohort members were all nominally healthy when sampled, although unrecorded immune exposures were likely present. The donor was CMV seronegative and belonged to the group of 320 or so seronegative cohort members. A peripheral blood sample was provided by each donor, and peripheral blood mononuclear cells were used for TCR beta sequencing. Genomic DNA was extracted from the blood cell samples with the Qiagen DNeasy Blood Extraction Kit. On this clone: The target of this receptor is not known.

The TCR originated in a man aged 18-30 years in good health and CMV-seronegative. The rearranged chain carries TRBV9 and TRBJ2-1, and perhaps TRBD1 as D gene, on 7 matching bases. The material sequenced was PBMCs. For the CDR3, the sequence is CASSVEVGNRGGEQFF. The DNA sequence is TGTGCCAGCAGCGTAGAGGTGGGAAACAGGGGAGGCGAGCAGTTCTTC.